Presented here are 19 T cell receptor beta chains from one specimen sequenced in a study of chronic HIV infection and antiretroviral therapy. TCRdb processed the 5' RACE reads anew with MiXCR; each CDR3 protein has one entry. The data contain 30,000 or so distinct CDR3 sequences, 7% to 10% of them seen just once; the ten biggest clones take up more than 2%. The specimen was peripheral blood. Receptor source: an adult who had HIV and had not received antiretroviral therapy, or was an uninfected healthy control (not recorded which).

This clonotype was detected only a few times. This chain joins TRBV29-1 and TRBJ2-7; no clear D. V lost 6 bases to trimming and J lost 2 bases, with 11 bases between them. The CDR3 loop spans 12 amino acids. The germline CDR1 and CDR2 sequences are SQVTM and ANQGSEA. The CDR3 sequence is CSVCTDTYEQYF. CDR3 bases: TGCAGCGTCTGCACAGACACCTACGAGCAGTACTTC.

This clonotype was detected ten times or more. The rearrangement uses TRBV12-3 or TRBV12-4 and TRBJ2-7; 9 bases fit TRBD2. The trim removed 6 bases at V and 12 bases at J, leaving 15 bases unmatched. CDR3 length: 14 amino acids. The CDR3 coding sequence is TGTGCCAGCAGCCCTATCGGTGGTAGCGGGAGTATGTACTTC. Protein: CASSPIGGSGSMYF.

The table lists this clonotype with a few counts. The chain couples TRBV29-1 to TRBJ2-2; no clear D gene. In germline, CDR1 is SQVTM, CDR2 ANQGSEA. The V and J ends lost 0 bases and 2 bases respectively, with 13 bases between them. The CDR3 totals 16 residues. CDR3 in amino acids: CSVEDPLTPNTGELFF. The CDR3 DNA sequence: TGCAGCGTTGAAGATCCCTTGACACCCAACACCGGGGAGCTGTTTTTT.

This clonotype was counted between two and nine times. The genes are TRBV4-1 and TRBJ2-5; the D is unclear. The CDR3 sequence is 15 residues long. With 0 bases removed from V and 0 bases from J, the gap between germline ends came to 8 bases. Germline assignment: CDR1 MGHRA and CDR2 YSYEKL. The CDR3 loop reads CASSQDVFDQETQYF. CDR3 DNA: TGCGCCAGCAGCCAAGATGTGTTCGACCAAGAGACCCAGTACTTC.

This clonotype has a count of ten or more. J is TRBJ2-1 and V is TRBV10-3; TRBD1 might be the D (6 bases). The germline gives CDR1 ENHRY, CDR2 SYGVKD. CDR3 length: 16 residues. The ends were cut back, 6 bases at V and 4 bases at J, with 19 bases in the middle. CDR3 amino acids: CAIRQPTGPSYNEQFF. The CDR3 DNA follows: TGTGCCATCAGGCAACCGACAGGTCCCTCATACAATGAGCAGTTCTTC.

This clonotype was detected many times. This sequence joins TRBV6-5 and TRBJ2-7; D could derive from TRBD1 or TRBD2 (5 bases each). Looked up from germline, CDR1 is MNHEY and CDR2 is SVGAGI. Trimming shortened V by 0 bases and J by 6 bases, and 15 bases separated the two germline ends. This CDR3 is built from 15 residues. The CDR3 DNA sequence: TGTGCCAGCAGTTACTCGACTGGGACCACCGGCGAGCAGTACTTC. Its protein is CASSYSTGTTGEQYF.

Only a few counts were recorded for this clonotype. V and J are TRBV27 and TRBJ2-7, with TRBD1 identical over 7 bases. V lost 11 bases, J lost 2 bases, and 12 bases stayed unmatched. CDR1 and CDR2 from the germline V gene are MNHEY and SMNVEV (reference sequence). The CDR3 has 14 amino acids. CDR3 nucleotide sequence: TGTGCCTGTAGCCCGGACAGGCGAACCTACGAGCAGTACTTC. Translation gives CACSPDRRTYEQYF.

This clonotype was seen ten or more times. Germline and junction disagree at one end, which may indicate a read error. The V gene is TRBV29-1, the J gene TRBJ2-7; possible D gene TRBD2, 5 bases. The germline gives CDR1 SQVTM, CDR2 ANQGSEA. The CDR3 runs to 13 residues. CDR3 nucleotide sequence: TGCAGCGTTCAAGAAGGGAGAAGCGGCGAGCAGTACTTC. Protein: CSVQEGRSGEQYF.

In this sample, this clonotype turned up a few times. V and J are TRBV6-6 and TRBJ2-3; 11 bases line up with TRBD1. Losses at the gene ends were 2 bases for V and 5 bases for J; bases not matched to a gene: 3. The CDR3 is 15 amino acids. Per germline, CDR1 MNHNY and CDR2 SVGAGI (reference sequence). The CDR3 region has the DNA TGTGCCAGCAGTTACAGGGGACAGGGGGGAGATACGCAGTATTTT. It codes for CASSYRGQGGDTQYF.

This clonotype was found a few times. This chain connects TRBV10-3 to TRBJ2-7, with TRBD1 identical over 7 bases. Trimming took 6 bases from V and 3 from J; bases not matched to a gene: 5. The CDR3 is made up of 13 amino acids. From germline, CDR1 is ENHRY and CDR2 SYGVKD. The CDR3, as DNA: TGTGCCATCAGGACAGGGCAAGGCTACGAGCAGTACTTC. Translating it yields CAIRTGQGYEQYF.

This clonotype has a count of ten or more. The rearrangement links TRBV12-3 or TRBV12-4 to TRBJ2-3; D gene ambiguous. This CDR3 contains 11 residues. V was cut by 9 bases and J by 3 bases, with 7 bases left in between. CDR3 DNA: TGTGCCAGTCTGAGGACAGATACGCAGTATTTT. The encoded protein is CASLRTDTQYF.

This clonotype showed up just a few times. This chain connects TRBV4-1 to TRBJ1-2; 8 bases are shared with TRBD1. The CDR3 length is 15 residues. Losses at the gene ends were 4 bases for V and 6 bases for J; bases not matched to a gene: 10. Germline loops: CDR1 MGHRA, CDR2 YSYEKL. The CDR3 region is CASSRDRTGSDGYTF. In DNA, the CDR3 is TGCGCCAGCAGCCGGGATCGGACAGGGTCTGATGGCTACACCTTC.

This clonotype was observed a handful of times. The chain uses TRBV28 and TRBJ2-6; D is ambiguous. The V gene lost 1 base and the J gene lost 2 bases, with 3 bases spanning the gap. The CDR3 contains 14 residues. Germline values: CDR1 MDHEN, CDR2 SYDVKM. Here the CDR3 DNA reads TGTGCCAGCAGTTTATCACCTGGGGCCAACGTCCTGACTTTC. It encodes CASSLSPGANVLTF.

There are a few counts of this clonotype. V gene TRBV20-1 combines with J gene TRBJ1-4; 7 nucleotides agree with TRBD1. After removal of 3 bases from V and 7 bases from J, the junction contained 8 bases not matched to a gene. Per the germline V gene, CDR1 is DFQATT and CDR2 is SNEGSKA (reference sequence). The CDR3 covers 14 residues. The CDR3 here is CSARVGGFGEKLFF. The CDR3 DNA reads as TGCAGTGCTAGGGTAGGGGGCTTTGGTGAAAAACTGTTTTTT.

This clonotype occurred many times. V gene TRBV7-2 combines with J gene TRBJ2-7; the match to TRBD1 covers 8 bases. Unmatched junction bases numbered 7, after V lost 3 bases and J lost 0 bases. This CDR3 is built from 16 residues. CDR1 is SGHTA, CDR2 FQGNSA, per germline. The CDR3 DNA reads TGTGCCAGCAGCTTTAAGGGGGACAGGAGCTCCTACGAGCAGTACTTC. Protein: CASSFKGDRSSYEQYF.

There are many counts of this clonotype. The J gene is TRBJ2-7, the V gene TRBV4-2; TRBD2 matches 9 bases. V gave up 0 bases and J gave up 2 bases; unmatched junction bases: 11. Looked up from germline, CDR1 is LGHNA and CDR2 is YNFKEQ. This CDR3 is 18 amino acids long. The chain's CDR3 is CASSQDLASGITTYEQYF. The DNA of the CDR3 is TGTGCCAGCAGCCAAGATCTCGCTAGCGGGATAACGACCTACGAGCAGTACTTC.

In this sample, this clonotype turned up many times. This chain connects TRBV29-1 to TRBJ2-5; D unclear. This CDR3 has 10 residues. Germline lookup yields CDR1 SQVTM and CDR2 ANQGSEA. Trimming left V 3 bases short and J 9 bases short, with 8 bases between. The CDR3 spells CSVESPAQYF. The DNA of the CDR3 is TGCAGCGTTGAGTCTCCTGCCCAGTACTTC.

This clonotype was counted ten times or more. The genes are TRBV25-1 and TRBJ2-7; D gene ambiguous. Deletions cut 6 bases from V and 3 bases from J, with 6 bases between. The CDR3 is 11 residues long. Germline CDR1 and CDR2: MGHDK and SYGVNS. CDR3 nucleotides: TGTGCCAGCAGCCAAAACTACGAGCAGTACTTC. It translates to CASSQNYEQYF.

Only a few counts were recorded for this clonotype. The chain uses TRBV6-4 and TRBJ2-3; the D gene is possibly TRBD2 (5 bases). The germline V gene encodes CDR1 MRHNA and CDR2 SNTAGT. The CDR3 spans 15 residues. The ends were cut back, 2 bases at V and 0 bases at J, with 9 bases in the middle. CDR3 DNA: TGTGCCAGCAGTGACGGGAGCGGTAGCACAGATACGCAGTATTTT. Amino acid sequence: CASSDGSGSTDTQYF.